The rows below give T cell receptor beta chains drawn from one sample of a study of blood T cell repertoires in COVID-19. The table came from immunoSEQ multiplex PCR; TCRdb's copy has only in-frame clones and leaves some out. This sample has around 180,000 clones, with 84% found just once. The sequencing input was PBMCs or T cells enriched from blood (not recorded which). The source of these receptors is a man aged 50-60 years who had recovered from COVID-19. Each CDR3 is given with its conserved first and last residue. D genes are given only for firm matches. The size entry is marked missing in some rows and otherwise reads once, few, many or a size class.

>NA|NA|TRBJ1-2|TRBV19
CASSPGGERNYGYTF
TGTGCCAGTAGTCCGGGCGGGGAAAGAAACTATGGCTACACCTTC
>NA|NA|TRBJ1-3|TRBV28
CASELGGSSSGNTIYF
TGTGCCAGCGAATTAGGAGGTAGTTCCTCTGGAAACACCATATATTTT
>NA|NA|TRBJ1-5|TRBV12-5
CASASLGGANQPQHF
TGTGCTAGCGCTTCCTTGGGGGGGGCCAATCAGCCCCAGCATTTT
>NA|few|TRBJ2-1|TRBV11-2
CASSPYNEQFF
TGTGCCAGCAGCCCGTACAATGAGCAGTTCTTC
>NA|NA|TRBJ1-2|TRBV18
CASSPDGSHGYTF
TGTGCCAGCTCACCAGACGGGTCCCATGGCTACACCTTC
>TRBD2|once|TRBJ2-3|TRBV28
CASSLGSGGARYTQYF
TGTGCCAGCAGTTTAGGTAGCGGGGGGGCCCGATATACGCAGTATTTT
>NA|NA|TRBJ1-1|TRBV19
CASGRRQEAFF
TGTGCCAGTGGGAGACGCCAGGAAGCTTTCTTT
>TRBD1|NA|TRBJ1-2|TRBV27
CASSFLWDRAHYGYTF
TGTGCCAGCAGTTTTCTTTGGGACAGGGCGCACTATGGCTACACCTTC
>NA|NA|TRBJ1-2|TRBV9
CASSGPGYTF
TGTGCCAGCAGCGGGCCCGGCTACACCTTC
>NA|NA|TRBJ1-2|TRBV6-5
CASSSAGNYGYTF
TGTGCCAGCAGTTCTGCAGGGAACTATGGCTACACCTTC
>NA|NA|TRBJ2-5|TRBV2
CASSPGGPETQYF
TGTGCCAGCAGCCCCGGGGGGCCCGAGACCCAGTACTTC
>TRBD2|NA|TRBJ2-3|TRBV18
CASSPVAGTNTDTQYF
TGTGCCAGCTCACCCGTAGCGGGGACTAACACAGATACGCAGTATTTT
>NA|NA|TRBJ2-3|TRBV21-1
CASSKVMRRDLKSTDTQYF
TGTGCCAGCAGCAAAGTAATGAGGAGGGACCTGAAAAGCACAGATACGCAGTATTTT
>TRBD2|NA|TRBJ2-5|TRBV9
CASSIGLAVQQETQYF
TGTGCCAGCAGCATCGGACTAGCGGTGCAGCAAGAGACCCAGTACTTC
>TRBD1|NA|TRBJ2-5|TRBV28
CASRSSRGLVSQETQYF
TGTGCCAGCCGCTCTTCGAGGGGGCTAGTGAGTCAGGAGACCCAGTACTTC
>NA|once|TRBJ1-3|TRBV5-5
CASSYELKGNTIYF
TGTGCCAGCAGCTACGAGCTTAAAGGAAACACCATATATTTT
>NA|NA|TRBJ1-5|TRBV7-9
CASSSLNQPQHF
TGTGCCAGCAGTTCCCTTAATCAGCCCCAGCATTTT